This T cell receptor (beta chain) came from a study of T cell responses to AZD1222 COVID-19 vaccine. Regarding the study as a whole: Clonal diversity may have been underestimated, and the donors were mostly white British, with more females than males.

A remark on this clone: The antigen remains undetermined.

Germline assignment: CDR1 LNHDA and CDR2 SQIVND (reference sequence). This CDR3 has 12 amino acids. V dropped 9 bases and J dropped 7; count of bases not matched to a gene: 6. TCRdb keeps only in-frame clones here, not all; method: immunoSEQ multiplex PCR. Of roughly 100,000 clones in the sample, roughly 88% were seen once. The clonotype was recovered from an adult in good health. The sample consisted of peripheral blood, taken on day 0 of AZD1222 vaccination. The chain carries TRBV19 and TRBJ2-4; 7 nucleotides agree with TRBD2. The CDR3 nucleotides read TGTGCCAGCGGGGGGAGTGACAACATTCAGTACTTC. It translates to CASGGSDNIQYF.